The 15 T cell receptor beta chains in this list originate from one sample, sequenced in a study of regulatory T cells in long-lasting Graves disease. The authors built TCR beta libraries using iRepertoire HTBI primers and Arm-PCR of CDR3 regions. TCRdb used MiXCR to reprocess the multiplex PCR reads, holding one entry per CDR3 protein. The sample consists of 530,000 or so distinct CDR3 sequences, about 14% of them appearing once. Time point indicated: newly diagnosed GD, antithyroid drugs for less than 3 months. PBMCs were the source of the RNA used for TCR sequencing. The same data also went into a second study, on T cells in Graves' hyperthyroidism and ophthalmopathy.

The source was peripheral blood mononuclear cells (PBMCs), collected at new diagnosis, from a patient treated with antithyroid drugs. Receptors originate from a man aged 25 to 40 with Graves disease.

The chain is built from TRBV11-2 and TRBJ2-7, with 10 bases matching TRBD2. This CDR3 has 16 amino acids. CDR1 and CDR2 from the germline V gene are SGHAT and FQNNGV. V shed 1 base, J shed 6 bases, and the junction held 9 bases outside the gene matches. As DNA, the CDR3 is TGTGCCAGCAGCTTAGTGGCTAGCGGGAGTAAGTGCGAGCAGTACTTC. The encoded protein is CASSLVASGSKCEQYF.

This clonotype was picked up a small number of times. This chain connects TRBV12-3 or TRBV12-4 to TRBJ1-3; 8 bases map to TRBD1. The CDR3 spans 14 residues. Unmatched junction bases numbered 6, after V lost 3 bases and J lost 8 bases. For the CDR3, the DNA is TGTGCCAGCAGTTTGAGGACAGGGCCGGACACCATATATTTT. Its protein product is CASSLRTGPDTIYF.

Many counts were recorded for this clonotype. This chain uses TRBV12-3 or TRBV12-4 with TRBJ2-3; D is unresolved. V gave up 3 bases and J gave up 4 bases, with 11 bases separating them. There are 14 residues in the CDR3. CDR3 region: CASSLGLPADTQYF. CDR3 DNA sequence: TGTGCCAGCAGTTTGGGTCTTCCGGCAGATACGCAGTATTTT.

In this sample, this clonotype turned up many times. The V gene is TRBV18, the J gene TRBJ1-2; D is undetermined. The CDR3 extends over 14 amino acids. With 2 bases removed from V and 1 base from J, the gap between germline ends came to 8 bases. Germline CDR1 and CDR2: KGHSH and LQKENI. Here the CDR3 reads CASSPGRVNYGYTF. CDR3 in DNA: TGTGCCAGCTCACCAGGACGGGTTAACTATGGCTACACCTTC.

This clonotype was counted many times. The V and J genes are TRBV7-2 and TRBJ1-5; D possibly corresponds to TRBD1 (5 bases). This CDR3 spans 14 amino acids. Trimming pared 3 bases from V and 3 bases from J, leaving 9 bases between. The germline V gene has CDR1 SGHTA and CDR2 FQGNSA. CDR3 in DNA: TGTGCCAGCAGCTTTTGGGGGATCAATCAGCCCCAGCATTTT. This codes for CASSFWGINQPQHF.

Points on this clonotype: A single base separates this from a much larger clone, so it may be a read error. The chain combines TRBV20-1 with TRBJ1-2, with a weak D call TRBD1 (6 bases). With 6 bases removed from V and 0 bases from J, the gap between germline ends came to 14 bases. CDR3 length: 14 residues. Germline CDR1 DFQATT, CDR2 SNEGSKA (reference sequence). CDR3 loop: CSAQQGRANYGYTF. CDR3 nucleotide sequence: TGCAGTGCCCAACAGGGCCGAGCTAACTATGGCTACACCTTC.

This clonotype was recorded at least ten times. CDR3 amino acids: CASTRSGRPNTGELFF. The CDR3 bases are TGTGCCAGCACTCGTAGCGGGAGGCCCAACACCGGGGAGCTGTTTTTT. The gene calls are TRBV27 and TRBJ2-2; TRBD2 agrees at 10 bases. Germline V gene data show CDR1 as MNHEY and CDR2 as SMNVEV (reference sequence). Trimming removed 7 bases from V and 2 bases from J; junction bases left unmatched: 7. There are 16 residues in the CDR3.

This clonotype has a single count. V usage is TRBV18 and J usage is TRBJ2-6; the match to TRBD1 covers 7 bases. Germline trimming cut 3 bases from V and 4 bases from J; bases unmatched to any gene: 15. This CDR3 is built from 19 residues. Per germline, CDR1 KGHSH and CDR2 LQKENI. The CDR3 region has the DNA TGTGCCAGCTCACCGATGACCGGGACAGCCTCCTCCGGGGCCAACGTCCTGACTTTC. Its protein is CASSPMTGTASSGANVLTF.

The table lists this clonotype with many counts. The V gene is TRBV19, the J gene TRBJ1-2; the D gene is possibly TRBD1 (6 bases). The CDR3 is made up of 15 amino acids. V lost 1 base and J lost 0, with 9 bases in between. From germline, CDR1 is LNHDA and CDR2 SQIVND (reference sequence). The CDR3 is CASSIGTAANYGYTF. DNA for the CDR3: TGTGCCAGTAGTATAGGGACAGCCGCTAACTATGGCTACACCTTC. Using reference TRBV19 and TRBJ1-2 for the parts outside the CDR3, the full variable domain is DGGITQSPKYLFRKEGQNVTLSCEQNLNHDAMYWYRQDPGQGLRLIYYSQIVNDFQKGDIAEGYSVSREKKESFPLTVTSAQKNPTAFYLCASSIGTAANYGYTFGSGTRLTVV.

This clonotype was detected a few times. The chain joins TRBV19 to TRBJ1-2; no clear D gene. CDR1 and CDR2 (germline): LNHDA, SQIVND (reference sequence). The CDR3 contains 15 residues. With 7 bases removed from V and 2 bases from J, the gap between germline ends came to 17 bases. CDR3 bases: TGTGCCAGTACATCGGAGGGAAGGCCGAACTATGGCTACACCTTC. Its protein is CASTSEGRPNYGYTF. The full variable domain, with the rest looked up from reference TRBV19 and TRBJ1-2, is DGGITQSPKYLFRKEGQNVTLSCEQNLNHDAMYWYRQDPGQGLRLIYYSQIVNDFQKGDIAEGYSVSREKKESFPLTVTSAQKNPTAFYLCASTSEGRPNYGYTFGSGTRLTVV.

This clonotype was picked up a small number of times. This chain joins TRBV3-1 and TRBJ2-5; weak D call: TRBD2 (5 bases). The length of the CDR3 is 12 residues. V shed 4 bases and J shed 5 bases, with 8 bases lying between them. CDR1 is LGHDT and CDR2 is YNNKEL in the germline V gene (reference sequence). In DNA, the CDR3 is TGTGCCAGCAGCCGCTCGGGGGAGACCCAGTACTTC. Translating gives CASSRSGETQYF.

The chain combines TRBV19 with TRBJ2-7; D is unresolved. Germline assignment: CDR1 LNHDA and CDR2 SQIVND (reference sequence). The CDR3 loop spans 13 amino acids. V lost 2 bases and J 5 bases, leaving 10 bases between the germline ends. CDR3 sequence reads: CASSIRATHEQYF. The CDR3 DNA reads as TGTGCCAGTAGTATAAGGGCGACGCACGAGCAGTACTTC.

This clonotype was recorded a few times. The V gene is TRBV29-1, the J gene TRBJ2-7, with D possibly being TRBD1 (7 bases). CDR1 is SQVTM and CDR2 is ANQGSEA in the germline V gene. V gave up 4 bases and J gave up 4 bases, with 17 bases separating them. This CDR3 comprises 14 residues. Written as DNA, the CDR3 is TGCAGCGTTGGGTCAGGGGGGAGTTGGTACGAGCAGTACTTC. Amino acid sequence: CSVGSGGSWYEQYF.

On this clonotype itself: A much larger clone lies a single base off, so this may be a read error. The genes are TRBV30 and TRBJ1-5; D gene uncertain. This CDR3 region has 14 residues. Trimming took 8 bases from V and 4 from J, leaving 18 bases between them. The germline V gene encodes CDR1 GTSNPN and CDR2 SVGIG (reference sequence). CDR3 DNA sequence: TGTGCCCGGACCAAGGGCAACGGGAATCAGCCCCAGCATTTT. It translates to CARTKGNGNQPQHF.

This clonotype was seen only a few times. The chain has TRBV10-3 and TRBJ1-2; 9 bases are a match to TRBD1. CDR1 and CDR2 (germline): ENHRY, SYGVKD. CDR3 size: 16 residues. V lost 6 bases to trimming and J lost 4 bases; unmatched junction nucleotides: 12. CDR3: CAIRGQGRVARYGYTF. Here the CDR3 DNA reads TGTGCCATCAGGGGACAGGGACGAGTCGCCCGCTATGGCTACACCTTC.